These T cell receptor beta chains were read from a single sample in a study of early stage breast cancer tumors. Sequencing was performed with immunoSEQ multiplex PCR; in TCRdb, only in-frame clones are kept and a portion is missing. Of about 46,000 clones listed, roughly 73% were seen once; the top ten hold around 3.4%. Sequenced input: blood. The receptor source for this set is a person in their 40s with breast cancer. The CDR3 runs from the conserved cysteine through the conserved F or W. D genes are given only for firm matches. Some rows have no size entry. The others give once, few or many, or a class for an expanded clone.

v_call: TRBV11-2
j_call: TRBJ2-3
d_call: TRBD2
clone_size: NA
cdr3_nt: TGTGCCAGCAGCTTTACGTCGGGGGGATCAGATACGCAGTATTTT
cdr3_aa: CASSFTSGGSDTQYF

v_call: TRBV19
j_call: TRBJ2-7
d_call: TRBD1
clone_size: few
cdr3_nt: TGTGCCAGTAGTACTGGGGACAGGGCCTACGAGCAGTACTTC
cdr3_aa: CASSTGDRAYEQYF

v_call: TRBV7-2
j_call: TRBJ2-7
d_call: TRBD2
clone_size: NA
cdr3_nt: TGTGCCAGCAGCTCTGTAGCGGGAGGGGGCTACGAGCAGTACTTC
cdr3_aa: CASSSVAGGGYEQYF

v_call: TRBV5-4
j_call: TRBJ2-5
d_call: NA
clone_size: NA
cdr3_nt: TGTGCCAGCAGCTCTCAGTTATTGGACGGGCAAGAGACCCAGTACTTC
cdr3_aa: CASSSQLLDGQETQYF

v_call: TRBV7-6
j_call: TRBJ1-1
d_call: NA
clone_size: NA
cdr3_nt: TGTGCCAGCAGCTTAAGGTCTACTTTGAGGGTTGGGGAGAACACTGAAGCTTTCTTT
cdr3_aa: CASSLRSTLRVGENTEAFF

v_call: TRBV5-4
j_call: TRBJ2-2
d_call: TRBD2
clone_size: NA
cdr3_nt: TGTGCCAGCAGCTTAACTAGCGGGAACACCGGGGAGCTGTTTTTT
cdr3_aa: CASSLTSGNTGELFF

v_call: TRBV19
j_call: TRBJ2-7
d_call: NA
clone_size: NA
cdr3_nt: TGTGCCACCGAGAACCCCGGGGAGACCTACGAGCAGTACTTC
cdr3_aa: CATENPGETYEQYF

v_call: TRBV29-1
j_call: TRBJ1-1
d_call: NA
clone_size: few
cdr3_nt: TGCAGCGCACGGCTGAACACTGAAGCTTTCTTT
cdr3_aa: CSARLNTEAFF

v_call: TRBV7-2
j_call: TRBJ1-4
d_call: NA
clone_size: NA
cdr3_nt: TGTGCCAGCAGCTTAGAAGCTGAAAAACTGTTTTTT
cdr3_aa: CASSLEAEKLFF

v_call: TRBV6-6
j_call: TRBJ1-2
d_call: TRBD1
clone_size: few
cdr3_nt: TGTGCCAGCAGTTACTTGGACAGGGACTATGGCTACACCTTC
cdr3_aa: CASSYLDRDYGYTF

v_call: TRBV18
j_call: TRBJ2-7
d_call: NA
clone_size: NA
cdr3_nt: TGTGCCAGCTCACTTGGCGGTATGGGGGGCGAGCAGTACTTC
cdr3_aa: CASSLGGMGGEQYF

v_call: TRBV7-9
j_call: TRBJ2-2
d_call: NA
clone_size: once
cdr3_nt: TGTGCCAGCAGCTTCCCAGCTTACACCGGGGAGCTGTTTTTT
cdr3_aa: CASSFPAYTGELFF

v_call: TRBV30
j_call: TRBJ2-7
d_call: TRBD2
clone_size: NA
cdr3_nt: TGTGCCTGGAGGTCCCTAGCGGGAGGCGGCGAGCAGTACTTC
cdr3_aa: CAWRSLAGGGEQYF

v_call: TRBV9
j_call: TRBJ2-2
d_call: TRBD1
clone_size: NA
cdr3_nt: TGTGCCAGCAGCGGGGGACAGTTACACACCGGGGAGCTGTTTTTT
cdr3_aa: CASSGGQLHTGELFF

v_call: TRBV29-1
j_call: TRBJ1-2
d_call: NA
clone_size: NA
cdr3_nt: TGCAGCGTTGAACTCCGGGACAACTATGGCTACACCTTC
cdr3_aa: CSVELRDNYGYTF

v_call: TRBV27
j_call: TRBJ1-5
d_call: NA
clone_size: few
cdr3_nt: TGTGCCAGCGGGGATCTTCAGGAGGGTCAGCCCCAGCATTTT
cdr3_aa: CASGDLQEGQPQHF

v_call: TRBV6-1
j_call: TRBJ1-1
d_call: NA
clone_size: NA
cdr3_nt: TGTGCCAGCAGTGGGGGGCCTCAGAACACTGAAGCTTTCTTT
cdr3_aa: CASSGGPQNTEAFF

v_call: TRBV30
j_call: TRBJ1-2
d_call: NA
clone_size: few
cdr3_nt: TGTGCCTGGAGTGACGCAGTTAGGAGTTATGGCTACACCTTC
cdr3_aa: CAWSDAVRSYGYTF

v_call: TRBV18
j_call: TRBJ2-5
d_call: TRBD2
clone_size: once
cdr3_nt: TGTGCCAGCTCGCAAAGACTAGCGGGAGTGGAGACCCAGTACTTC
cdr3_aa: CASSQRLAGVETQYF

v_call: TRBV7-9
j_call: TRBJ2-2
d_call: TRBD1
clone_size: NA
cdr3_nt: TGTGCCAGCAGACCGGGACAGGGAGCCGGGGAGCTGTTTTTT
cdr3_aa: CASRPGQGAGELFF

v_call: TRBV7-8
j_call: TRBJ2-7
d_call: NA
clone_size: few
cdr3_nt: TGTGCCAGCAGCTTGAGCGGAACCTACGAGCAGTACTTC
cdr3_aa: CASSLSGTYEQYF

v_call: TRBV7-8
j_call: TRBJ2-7
d_call: NA
clone_size: NA
cdr3_nt: TGTGCCAGCAGCTCTACTTCGGGCTACTACGAGCAGTACTTC
cdr3_aa: CASSSTSGYYEQYF

v_call: TRBV2
j_call: TRBJ2-7
d_call: NA
clone_size: few
cdr3_nt: TGTGCCAGCGATGTGGACGGGGGCTCCTACGAGCAGTACTTC
cdr3_aa: CASDVDGGSYEQYF

v_call: TRBV6-1
j_call: TRBJ2-1
d_call: NA
clone_size: NA
cdr3_nt: TGTGCCAGCGGTGTGACCTCCTACAATGAGCAGTTCTTC
cdr3_aa: CASGVTSYNEQFF

v_call: TRBV18
j_call: TRBJ2-3
d_call: NA
clone_size: NA
cdr3_nt: TGTGCCAGCTCACCATCGGCAGCCACAGATACGCAGTATTTT
cdr3_aa: CASSPSAATDTQYF

v_call: TRBV2
j_call: TRBJ1-2
d_call: NA
clone_size: few
cdr3_nt: TGTGCCAGCAGTTTAAGGAGGGGTGAGAACTATGGCTACACCTTC
cdr3_aa: CASSLRRGENYGYTF

v_call: TRBV11-3
j_call: TRBJ1-3
d_call: NA
clone_size: NA
cdr3_nt: TGTGCCAGCAGCTGGCTGGGCGGGGTTGCGAGCACCATATATTTT
cdr3_aa: CASSWLGGVASTIYF

v_call: TRBV14
j_call: TRBJ1-2
d_call: NA
clone_size: NA
cdr3_nt: TGTGCCAGCAGTCCCGATAGGGGAGTTTACGGGTCGTCGCCGGGCTACACCTTC
cdr3_aa: CASSPDRGVYGSSPGYTF

v_call: TRBV18
j_call: TRBJ2-2
d_call: NA
clone_size: NA
cdr3_nt: TGTGCCAGCTCACCACAGGGGCCCGGGGAGCTGTTTTTT
cdr3_aa: CASSPQGPGELFF

v_call: TRBV19
j_call: TRBJ2-2
d_call: NA
clone_size: NA
cdr3_nt: TGTGCCAGTAGTATAAACACCGGGGAGCTGTTTTTT
cdr3_aa: CASSINTGELFF

v_call: TRBV2
j_call: TRBJ2-1
d_call: NA
clone_size: few
cdr3_nt: TGTGCCAGCAGGGCAGTGAGCTCCTACAATGAGCAGTTCTTC
cdr3_aa: CASRAVSSYNEQFF

v_call: TRBV4-1
j_call: TRBJ2-1
d_call: TRBD2
clone_size: NA
cdr3_nt: TGCGCCAGCAGACTTATAGCGGGAGTCTCCTACAATGAGCAGTTCTTC
cdr3_aa: CASRLIAGVSYNEQFF

v_call: TRBV25-1
j_call: TRBJ2-1
d_call: TRBD2
clone_size: NA
cdr3_nt: TGTGCCAGCAGAGGACTAGCGGGAGGGGCCCACTCCTACAATGAGCAGTTCTTC
cdr3_aa: CASRGLAGGAHSYNEQFF

v_call: TRBV19
j_call: TRBJ2-7
d_call: TRBD2
clone_size: NA
cdr3_nt: TGTGCCAGTAGTATCGGGACTAGCGGGAGTGTTGCCTACGAGCAGTACTTC
cdr3_aa: CASSIGTSGSVAYEQYF

v_call: TRBV9
j_call: TRBJ2-2
d_call: NA
clone_size: few
cdr3_nt: TGTGCCAGCAGCGTAGAGGTAGCGGAGAACACCGGGGAGCTGTTTTTT
cdr3_aa: CASSVEVAENTGELFF

v_call: TRBV6-6
j_call: TRBJ2-7
d_call: NA
clone_size: NA
cdr3_nt: TGTGCCAGCAGATCCAGGGGCTCCTACGAGCAGTACTTC
cdr3_aa: CASRSRGSYEQYF

v_call: TRBV6-5
j_call: TRBJ1-2
d_call: TRBD1
clone_size: NA
cdr3_nt: TGTGCCAGCAGCTTTACAGGGGGAGGGCTGTATGGCTACACCTTC
cdr3_aa: CASSFTGGGLYGYTF

v_call: TRBV27
j_call: TRBJ2-5
d_call: NA
clone_size: NA
cdr3_nt: TGTGCCAGCAGCCGCGACACGGACCAAGAGACCCAGTACTTC
cdr3_aa: CASSRDTDQETQYF

v_call: TRBV2
j_call: TRBJ1-1
d_call: NA
clone_size: NA
cdr3_nt: TGTGCCAGCCTGGCAGGGGCAGGGATCGCCCGTTCTGAAGCTTTCTTT
cdr3_aa: CASLAGAGIARSEAFF

v_call: TRBV7-2
j_call: TRBJ2-7
d_call: NA
clone_size: NA
cdr3_nt: TGTGCCAGCAGCTTAAATCCCGGTCAAAACTACGAGCAGTACTTC
cdr3_aa: CASSLNPGQNYEQYF

v_call: TRBV14
j_call: TRBJ2-3
d_call: NA
clone_size: NA
cdr3_nt: TGTGCCAGCAGCCTACTTGGTACGCAGTATTTT
cdr3_aa: CASSLLGTQYF

v_call: TRBV5-1
j_call: TRBJ2-5
d_call: NA
clone_size: once
cdr3_nt: TGCGCCAGCAGCTTACAGGGTGTGGAGACCCAGTACTTC
cdr3_aa: CASSLQGVETQYF

v_call: TRBV13
j_call: TRBJ2-4
d_call: TRBD2
clone_size: NA
cdr3_nt: TGTGCCAGCAGCCCCTACACTAGCGGACGGCCCCTAGCCAAAAACATTCAGTACTTC
cdr3_aa: CASSPYTSGRPLAKNIQYF

v_call: TRBV4-1
j_call: TRBJ2-1
d_call: TRBD2
clone_size: NA
cdr3_nt: TGCGCCAGCAGCCAAGGGGGGGATGAGCGGGAACGCCGGGCCCGAAATGAGCAGTTCTTC
cdr3_aa: CASSQGGDERERRARNEQFF

v_call: TRBV5-1
j_call: TRBJ2-3
d_call: NA
clone_size: NA
cdr3_nt: TGCGCCAGCAGCTTCTACGAGAGGGCCATAGATACGCAGTATTTT
cdr3_aa: CASSFYERAIDTQYF

v_call: TRBV11-2
j_call: TRBJ2-7
d_call: NA
clone_size: NA
cdr3_nt: TGTGCCAGCAGCCCGCGAGCAGGGTCGTACGAGCAGTACTTC
cdr3_aa: CASSPRAGSYEQYF

v_call: TRBV19
j_call: TRBJ2-7
d_call: NA
clone_size: NA
cdr3_nt: TGTGCCAGTACCCCCGGGGCTTCGGGAGTGTACGAGCAGTACTTC
cdr3_aa: CASTPGASGVYEQYF

v_call: TRBV5-6
j_call: TRBJ1-5
d_call: NA
clone_size: NA
cdr3_nt: TGTGCCAGCAGCTTGGACGGCGGACTTTACAATCAGCCCCAGCATTTT
cdr3_aa: CASSLDGGLYNQPQHF

v_call: TRBV20-1
j_call: TRBJ2-1
d_call: NA
clone_size: NA
cdr3_nt: TGCAGTGCGGTCCGTTCGAATGAGCAGTTCTTC
cdr3_aa: CSAVRSNEQFF

v_call: TRBV6-1
j_call: TRBJ1-1
d_call: TRBD1
clone_size: NA
cdr3_nt: TGTGCCAGCAGTCAGGGGGCTGCGGTTGAAGCTTTCTTT
cdr3_aa: CASSQGAAVEAFF